The 17 T cell receptor beta chains presented below share a single source sample, sequenced in a study of Ad26.COV2.S vaccination and SARS-CoV-2 variants. Documented treatment: around 19 received Ad26.COV2.S at low or high dose, single or two shots; roughly five received placebo; per-sample allocation not given. Sampling happened 63 days after the first vaccine or placebo injection. Data came from immunoSEQ multiplex PCR; TCRdb stores just in-frame clones and leaves some out. Of roughly 680,000 clones in the sample, roughly 90% were seen once. Sequences were derived from peripheral blood, sampled in a trial of Ad26.COV2.S vaccine versus placebo. Receptors originate from a person aged 18-60 years who received the Ad26.COV2.S COVID-19 vaccine or a placebo.

This clone appeared once. The rearrangement joins TRBV7-3 to TRBJ2-1, with D perhaps TRBD1 (5 bases). Trimming stripped 2 bases from V and 5 bases from J, with 7 bases between. Germline CDR1 is SGHTA and CDR2 is FQGTGA. The CDR3 has 13 residues. The chain's CDR3 is CASSLGANNEQFF. CDR3 sequence (DNA): TGTGCCAGCAGCTTAGGGGCCAACAATGAGCAGTTCTTC.

This chain uses TRBV7-9 with TRBJ2-7; 9 bases agree with TRBD2. Germline trimming cut 7 bases from V and 1 base from J; bases unmatched to any gene: 11. Per germline, CDR1 SEHNR and CDR2 FQNEAQ (reference sequence). This CDR3 is built from 16 residues. The CDR3 spells CASTTRTSETSYEQYF. The CDR3 DNA follows: TGTGCCAGCACAACCAGGACTAGCGAGACGTCCTACGAGCAGTACTTC.

J is TRBJ1-2 and V is TRBV4-3; 8 bases are a match to TRBD1. Germline V CDR1 and CDR2: LGHNA, YSLEER. The CDR3 runs 13 residues. The V gene end was trimmed by 0 bases and the J gene end by 8 bases; junction bases not matched to a gene: 2. CDR3 amino acids: CASSQDRGLGYTF. CDR3 sequence (DNA): TGCGCCAGCAGCCAAGACAGGGGGCTAGGCTACACCTTC.

This chain connects TRBV18 to TRBJ1-4; tentatively, D is TRBD1 (6 bases). The V end was cut by 1 base, the J end by 6 bases, with 6 bases between. CDR3 size: 13 residues. Germline CDR1 and CDR2: KGHSH and LQKENI. This chain's CDR3 is CASSPRTDEKLFF. DNA for the CDR3: TGTGCCAGCTCACCACGGACAGATGAAAAACTGTTTTTT.

J is TRBJ2-1 and V is TRBV18; 10 bases agree with TRBD2. Germline-derived CDR1 and CDR2 are KGHSH and LQKENI. The CDR3 has 16 amino acids. V was clipped by 3 bases and J by 9 bases; unmatched bases: 11. CDR3 nucleotides: TGTGCCAGCTCACCGGGATCGGCTAGCGGGAGTAGTGAGCAGTTCTTC. Amino acid sequence: CASSPGSASGSSEQFF. The full variable domain, rest sourced from reference TRBV18 and TRBJ2-1, is NAGVMQNPRHLVRRRGQEARLRCSPMKGHSHVYWYRQLPEEGLKFMVYLQKENIIDESGMPKERFSAEFPKEGPSILRIQQVVRGDSAAYFCASSPGSASGSSEQFFGPGTRLTVL.

The chain joins TRBV6-5 to TRBJ2-1; 9 positions agree with TRBD1. The CDR3 has 15 amino acids. V gave up 0 bases and J gave up 11 bases; unmatched junction bases: 8. The germline V gene encodes CDR1 MNHEY and CDR2 SVGAGI. DNA of the CDR3: TGTGCCAGCAGTTACTCGCCGGGACAGGGCCGTAAGCAGTTCTTC. Encoded protein: CASSYSPGQGRKQFF.

The V and J genes are TRBV29-1 and TRBJ2-4; D remains unclear. The V gene's germline CDR1 is SQVTM and CDR2 ANQGSEA. The CDR3 runs 13 residues. The germline V and J ends were trimmed by 1 base and 3 bases, with 7 bases remaining between them. This CDR3 is CSVEGGGKNIQYF. The DNA of the CDR3 is TGCAGCGTTGAAGGGGGTGGCAAAAACATTCAGTACTTC.

The chain uses TRBV11-2 and TRBJ2-1; TRBD2 aligns across 11 bases. The V and J ends lost 3 bases and 13 bases, in that order; junction bases with no gene match: 8. Germline values: CDR1 SGHAT, CDR2 FQNNGV. This CDR3 contains 14 residues. This chain's CDR3 is CASSFSGGELEQFF. In DNA, the CDR3 is TGTGCCAGCAGCTTTAGCGGGGGGGAATTGGAACAGTTCTTC.

The chain couples TRBV6-5 to TRBJ1-5, with 7 bases aligning to TRBD1. The CDR3 spans 15 residues. V was clipped by 0 bases and J by 5 bases; unmatched bases: 4. The V gene's germline CDR1 is MNHEY and CDR2 SVGAGI. The DNA of the CDR3 is TGTGCCAGCAGTTACTCGACTACAGGGGATCAGCCCCAGCATTTT. Its protein product is CASSYSTTGDQPQHF.

This chain connects TRBV19 to TRBJ2-2; 9 bases align to TRBD1. CDR1 is LNHDA and CDR2 is SQIVND in the germline V gene (reference sequence). The CDR3 length is 14 residues. Trimming removed 7 bases from V and 6 bases from J; junction bases left unmatched: 6. CDR3 loop: CASTQGTGSGELFF. The CDR3 DNA is TGTGCCAGTACCCAGGGGACAGGGTCCGGGGAGCTGTTTTTT.

The chain employs TRBV10-3 and TRBJ1-5; D not resolved. Germline V CDR1 and CDR2: ENHRY, SYGVKD. The CDR3 is 15 residues long. V was pared by 2 bases and J by 5 bases, with 13 bases between. The CDR3 reads CAISEGDWADQPQHF. The CDR3 DNA sequence: TGTGCCATCAGTGAGGGGGATTGGGCAGATCAGCCCCAGCATTTT.

This clone was seen a handful of times. V is TRBV24-1 and J is TRBJ1-2; D ambiguous. This CDR3 is 13 amino acids long. Germline V gene lookup returns CDR1 KGHDR and CDR2 SFDVKD. V lost 5 bases to trimming and J lost 2 bases, with 8 bases between them. The CDR3 reads CATSGDGNYGYTF. Here the CDR3 DNA reads TGTGCCACCAGTGGAGACGGAAACTATGGCTACACCTTC.

The chain couples TRBV6-5 to TRBJ2-5; D is perhaps TRBD1 (6 bases). The germline V gene encodes CDR1 MNHEY and CDR2 SVGAGI. The CDR3 extends over 15 amino acids. The germline V and J ends were trimmed by 4 bases and 7 bases, with 19 bases remaining between them. CDR3 coding DNA: TGTGCCAGCAGTTTGGGTACAGGGCTCGGCGGGACCCAGTACTTC. Its protein product is CASSLGTGLGGTQYF.

The rearrangement uses TRBV2 and TRBJ1-3, with D unclear. V was shortened by 0 bases and J by 4 bases, with 4 bases between the two germline ends. The germline V gene encodes CDR1 SNHLY and CDR2 FYNNEI. This CDR3 is built from 13 residues. The DNA for the CDR3 is TGTGCCAGCAGTGAAGCGTCGGGAAACACCATATATTTT. It yields the protein CASSEASGNTIYF.

This clone was counted ten times or more. The chain uses TRBV5-4 and TRBJ2-7; TRBD2 is a possible D gene (5 bases). Germline lookup yields CDR1 SGHNT and CDR2 YYREEE (reference sequence). V gave up 4 bases and J gave up 5 bases, with 13 bases separating them. There are 13 residues in the CDR3. The CDR3 DNA follows: TGTGCCAGCAGCGCCACTAGTTTTGACGAGCAGTACTTC. Its protein is CASSATSFDEQYF.

The chain links TRBV11-3 to TRBJ1-6; no definite D call. Germline CDR1 SGHNT, CDR2 YENEEA. This CDR3 has 13 amino acids. Between the trimmed V and J ends, which lost 3 bases and 10 bases, there was a span of 10 bases. In DNA form, the CDR3 reads TGTGCCAGCAGCTTTTCCGGAGAATCACCCCTCCACTTT. It codes for CASSFSGESPLHF.

A word on this clone: This specimen includes other DNA sequences encoding the same CDR3. The chain employs TRBV5-4 and TRBJ1-1, with D uncertain. Germline loops: CDR1 SGHNT, CDR2 YYREEE (reference sequence). The CDR3 length is 14 residues. The germline V and J ends were trimmed by 0 bases and 1 base, with 7 bases remaining between them. The CDR3 sequence is CASSLGAGNTEAFF. The CDR3 coding sequence is TGTGCCAGCAGCTTGGGGGCGGGGAACACTGAAGCTTTCTTT.